The 7 T cell receptor beta chains listed next were all sequenced from one sample in a study of cytomegalovirus exposure and HLA in healthy donors. Only in-frame clones appear in the TCRdb table, and some are missing; sequencing was by immunoSEQ multiplex PCR. The profile covers more than 65,000 clones, with approximately 93% appearing a single time and 0.67% taken by the ten largest. The sample consisted of PBMCs. The source is a man in his late teens or twenties in good health and CMV-seronegative.

This chain connects TRBV10-1 to TRBJ2-7; a possible D gene is TRBD2 (6 bases). The V end was cut by 10 bases, the J end by 4 bases, with 17 bases between. The CDR3 length is 13 residues. From germline, CDR1 is WNHNN and CDR2 SYGVQD (reference sequence). CDR3 sequence: CATSGGNLYEQYF. The CDR3, as DNA: TGCGCCACCTCCGGAGGGAACCTGTACGAGCAGTACTTC.

J is TRBJ2-3 and V is TRBV5-1; D not resolved. CDR1 is SGHRS, CDR2 YFSETQ, per germline. The CDR3 sequence is 15 residues long. V dropped 0 bases and J dropped 6 bases, with 14 bases sitting between them. The CDR3, as DNA: TGCGCCAGCAGCTTGGGGCAGGCCGCGATTGATACGCAGTATTTT. Translated, it gives CASSLGQAAIDTQYF.

In DNA form, the CDR3 reads TGTGCCTGGACGGGTTTCGACGGCGGGACCCAGTACTTC. Translating it yields CAWTGFDGGTQYF. This sequence joins TRBV30 and TRBJ2-5, with D unclear. The CDR3 consists of 13 residues. V lost 4 bases to trimming and J lost 7 bases, with 16 bases between them. Per germline, CDR1 GTSNPN and CDR2 SVGIG (reference sequence).

This chain links TRBV11-2 with TRBJ2-7; 14 nucleotides match TRBD2. J was trimmed by 3 bases and V by 6 bases; bases with no gene match: 4. The CDR3 runs 15 residues. CDR1 is SGHAT, CDR2 FQNNGV, per germline. DNA of the CDR3: TGTGCCAGCAGTCCGGGACTAGCGGGGGTCTACGAGCAGTACTTC. This translates into CASSPGLAGVYEQYF.

The rearrangement joins TRBV18 to TRBJ1-2; D is unresolved. The germline gives CDR1 KGHSH, CDR2 LQKENI. Deletions cut 6 bases from V and 4 bases from J, with 12 bases between. The CDR3 is made up of 13 amino acids. The DNA of the CDR3 is TGTGCCAGCTCTGACGACAAAAGCTATGGCTACACCTTC. It is translated as CASSDDKSYGYTF.

This chain's CDR3 is CASGLRQELSYEQYF. The CDR3 coding sequence is TGTGCTAGTGGTTTGCGTCAGGAACTCTCCTACGAGCAGTACTTC. The V and J genes are TRBV12-5 and TRBJ2-7, with D hard to call. The germline V gene encodes CDR1 LGHNT and CDR2 FRNRAP. The CDR3 has 15 amino acids. The V gene lost 2 bases and the J gene lost 0 bases, with 11 bases spanning the gap.

The chain joins TRBV5-6 to TRBJ2-7; D perhaps matches TRBD1 (5 bases). From germline, CDR1 is SGHDT and CDR2 YYEEEE. V was cut by 6 bases and J by 3 bases, with 19 bases left in between. This CDR3 is built from 15 residues. DNA for the CDR3: TGTGCCAGCAATCAACGACAGCTGGATCGCTACGAGCAGTACTTC. This codes for CASNQRQLDRYEQYF. Full variable domain (rest looked up from reference TRBV5-6 and TRBJ2-7): DAGVTQSPTHLIKTRGQQVTLRCSPKSGHDTVSWYQQALGQGPQFIFQYYEEEERQRGNFPDRFSGHQFPNYSSELNVNALLLGDSALYLCASNQRQLDRYEQYFGPGTRLTVT.